These 7 T cell receptor beta chains were all obtained from the same sample, sequenced in a study of cytomegalovirus exposure and HLA in healthy donors. The PCR made use of 60 Vbeta and 13 Jbeta primers. Libraries were prepared by immunoSEQ multiplex PCR; TCRdb keeps only in-frame clonotypes and omits some of them. There are about 60,000 clones in the sample; 70% to 75% occur only once, and 30% to 35% lies in the top ten. Source material: PBMCs. The receptor set was obtained from a man aged 40-49 years in good health and CMV-seropositive.

The chain is built from TRBV11-2 and TRBJ2-3; D is undetermined. Between the trimmed V and J ends, which lost 0 bases and 4 bases, there was a span of 8 bases. In germline, CDR1 is SGHAT, CDR2 FQNNGV. The CDR3 consists of 14 residues. The CDR3, as DNA: TGTGCCAGCAGCTTAGACCAGAACGCAGATACGCAGTATTTT. As protein: CASSLDQNADTQYF.

J is TRBJ2-7 and V is TRBV5-1; 11 bases are a match to TRBD1. The germline V gene has CDR1 SGHRS and CDR2 YFSETQ. Losses at the gene ends were 4 bases for V and 3 bases for J; bases not matched to a gene: 9. The CDR3 covers 16 residues. The CDR3 sequence: CASSKRTGGEDYEQYF. Here the CDR3 DNA reads TGCGCCAGCAGCAAAAGGACAGGGGGCGAGGACTACGAGCAGTACTTC.

The J gene is TRBJ2-4, the V gene TRBV2; unclear D gene. CDR1 and CDR2 from the germline V gene are SNHLY and FYNNEI. V lost 3 bases, J lost 15 bases, and 12 bases lay in between. The CDR3 runs to 11 residues. For the CDR3, the DNA is TGTGCCAGCAGTGAGGGCCTTGCTTCGTACTTC. Translating it yields CASSEGLASYF.

This sequence joins TRBV5-1 and TRBJ1-1; TRBD1 is a possible D gene (6 bases). There are 13 residues in the CDR3. CDR1 SGHRS and CDR2 YFSETQ come from the germline V gene. The V end lost 0 bases, the J end lost 11 bases, and 14 bases lay between the germline ends. This chain's CDR3 is CASSLGNRVEAFF. CDR3 DNA: TGCGCCAGCAGCTTGGGCAACAGGGTTGAGGCTTTCTTT.

The chain uses TRBV9 and TRBJ2-7, with 11 nucleotides matching TRBD2. This CDR3 has 15 amino acids. The trim removed 1 base at V and 2 bases at J, leaving 2 bases unmatched. CDR1 and CDR2 (germline): SGDLS, YYNGEE. The CDR3 protein is CASSVLAGGPYEQYF. CDR3 bases: TGTGCCAGCAGCGTACTAGCGGGGGGCCCCTACGAGCAGTACTTC.

This chain connects TRBV25-1 to TRBJ1-2, with D possibly TRBD1 on 5 matching bases. Trimming took off 5 bases at V and 6 bases at J, with 10 bases between the two ends. Germline values: CDR1 MGHDK, CDR2 SYGVNS. CDR3 length: 12 residues. DNA for the CDR3: TGTGCCAGCAGTCGGGGAGGGGATGGCTACACCTTC. This encodes CASSRGGDGYTF.

The V and J genes are TRBV5-4 and TRBJ2-1; D uncertain. This CDR3 has 13 residues. Germline V CDR1 and CDR2: SGHNT, YYREEE (reference sequence). Trimming removed 2 bases from V and 4 bases from J, with 7 bases in between. The CDR3 DNA is TGTGCCAGCAGCTTATCCGGGTACAATGAGCAGTTCTTC. The encoded protein is CASSLSGYNEQFF.